These 7 T cell receptor beta chains share one sample of origin, sequenced in a study of blood T cell repertoires in COVID-19. Sequencing was performed with immunoSEQ multiplex PCR; in TCRdb, only in-frame clones are kept and a portion is missing. The sample carries about 88,000 clones, about 90% recorded once. Sequences were obtained from peripheral blood. Source of these receptors: a man aged 18-30 years with COVID-19, enrolled during active disease.

The chain has TRBV15 and TRBJ1-2, with D possibly TRBD1 on 5 matching bases. Trimming shortened V by 0 bases and J by 7 bases, and 9 bases separated the two germline ends. CDR1 is LNHNV and CDR2 is YYDKDF in the germline V gene (reference sequence). The CDR3 covers 13 residues. The chain's CDR3 is CATSRDLGVGYTF. The CDR3 bases are TGTGCCACCAGCAGAGATCTAGGGGTTGGCTACACCTTC.

This clone was found once. J is TRBJ2-7 and V is TRBV7-9, with a possible D match to TRBD2 (7 bases). Germline V gene sequence: CDR1 SEHNR, CDR2 FQNEAQ (reference sequence). V was trimmed by 1 base and J by 5 bases, leaving 12 bases between them. The CDR3 extends over 14 amino acids. The CDR3: CASSLVGGGNEQYF. CDR3 in DNA: TGTGCCAGCAGCTTAGTGGGAGGGGGGAACGAGCAGTACTTC.

The chain's CDR3 is CASSFTSAQETQYF. The CDR3 coding sequence is TGTGCCAGCAGTTTCACTAGCGCCCAAGAGACCCAGTACTTC. This rearrangement joins TRBV6-5 to TRBJ2-5, with TRBD2 matching over 7 bases. This CDR3 region has 14 residues. V was pared by 4 bases and J by 1 base, with 3 bases of the junction left unmatched. Germline V CDR1 and CDR2: MNHEY, SVGAGI.

The chain uses TRBV28 and TRBJ2-7, with a tentative D call TRBD2 (6 bases). CDR1 and CDR2 from the germline V gene are MDHEN and SYDVKM. CDR3 size: 16 residues. Between the trimmed V and J ends, which lost 4 bases and 3 bases, there was a span of 19 bases. The DNA for the CDR3 is TGTGCCAGCAGTTCCCACGGAGGGACCTCGAACTACGAGCAGTACTTC. Protein: CASSSHGGTSNYEQYF.

This clone was seen just once. Sequence at one end of the junction differs from germline and may be a read error. This chain connects TRBV28 to TRBJ2-5, with D possibly matching TRBD2 (6 bases). CDR3 size: 13 residues. The V gene's germline CDR1 is MDHEN and CDR2 SYDVKM. CDR3 residues: CASTPNSSGLRDF. The DNA of the CDR3 is TGTGCCAGCACACCCAACAGCTCGGGACTTAGGGACTTC.

The rearrangement joins TRBV12-3 or TRBV12-4 to TRBJ2-4; a possible D gene is TRBD1 (6 bases). Between the trimmed V and J ends, which lost 5 bases and 7 bases, there was a span of 12 bases. This CDR3 has 13 residues. The CDR3 sequence: CASSQYRANIQYF. CDR3 nucleotide sequence: TGTGCCAGCAGTCAATACAGGGCGAACATTCAGTACTTC.

V is TRBV7-6 and J is TRBJ2-7, with TRBD1 matching 10 bases. The CDR3 has 17 residues. V dropped 3 bases and J dropped 2; count of bases not matched to a gene: 10. In germline, CDR1 is SGHVS, CDR2 FNYEAQ. The CDR3 reads CASSFGQGGTLTYEQYF. In nucleotides, the CDR3 is TGTGCCAGCAGCTTCGGACAGGGGGGCACCCTCACCTACGAGCAGTACTTC.